This paragraph covers one T cell receptor beta chain sequence. What it binds is unknown. Naive CD8 isolation took CD45RO-negative cells positively selected for CCR7 and excluded terminally differentiated effector memory CD45RA+ cells. Free of recent acute infections or vaccinations, the donors were healthy HIV-negative adults. This entry comes from a study of shared clonotypes between healthy human individuals. Germline V lookup: CDR1 MDHEN, CDR2 SYDVKM. The CDR3 has 12 amino acids. V was shortened by 7 bases and J by 14 bases, with 19 bases between the two germline ends. TCRdb keeps only in-frame clones here, not all; method: immunoSEQ multiplex PCR. The table has about 2.1 million clones, just over 90% seen once. Study-level findings and limits: The diversity represented, both genetic and in exposure history, was limited by few donors. Blood was the only sampled material, and tissue repertoires likely differ. Incomplete sequencing of sorted subsets was indicated by rarefaction despite large depth.

This clonotype was obtained from a man between 18 and 29 years old in good health. Some clones in this sample may be carry-over from other donors' samples. This chain links TRBV28 with TRBJ2-3; D perhaps matches TRBD1 (6 bases). Source material: naive CD8+ T cells from PBMCs. The CDR3 protein is CASNSPGHHRYF. The CDR3 coding sequence is TGTGCCAGCAACTCGCCGGGACACCACCGGTATTTT.